This T cell receptor (beta chain) was profiled in a study of T cells in tuberculosis. Whole-study context: CD1B tetramers identified T cells specific for mycobacterial lipid GMM. PBMC were archived before or within 7 days of starting treatment. Study conclusions and caveats: Smaller alpha distances in active tuberculosis partly reflected shorter CDR3-alpha lengths.

With regard to this clone: What it recognizes is unknown.

Patients were newly diagnosed, HIV-seronegative, and aged 18 or older. Assay used: immunoSEQ multiplex PCR; TCRdb lists only in-frame clones, some missing. The data contain around 10,000 clones, 94% of them singletons. Germline values: CDR1 LNHDA, CDR2 SQIVND (reference sequence). This CDR3 spans 15 amino acids. J gave up 1 base and V 4 bases, and 6 bases lay outside the gene matches. The receptor's source is an adult with tuberculosis. Sequences were obtained from PBMCs. The V and J genes are TRBV19 and TRBJ2-5; the match to TRBD2 covers 7 bases. The CDR3 loop reads CASSRLAETQETQYF. Here the CDR3 DNA reads TGTGCCAGTAGTAGACTAGCCGAAACCCAAGAGACCCAGTACTTC.